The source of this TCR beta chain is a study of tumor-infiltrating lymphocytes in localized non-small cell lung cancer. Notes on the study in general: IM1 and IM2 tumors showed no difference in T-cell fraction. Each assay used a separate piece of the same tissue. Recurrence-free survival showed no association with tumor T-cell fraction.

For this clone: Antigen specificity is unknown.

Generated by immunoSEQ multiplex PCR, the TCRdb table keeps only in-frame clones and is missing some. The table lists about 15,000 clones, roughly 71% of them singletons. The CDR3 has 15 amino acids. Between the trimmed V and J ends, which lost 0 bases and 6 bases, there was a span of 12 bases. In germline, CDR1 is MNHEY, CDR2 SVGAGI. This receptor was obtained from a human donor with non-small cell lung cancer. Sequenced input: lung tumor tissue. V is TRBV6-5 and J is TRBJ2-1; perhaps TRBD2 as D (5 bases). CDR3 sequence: CASSYSRDSLNEQFF. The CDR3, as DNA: TGTGCCAGCAGTTACTCCCGGGATTCGCTCAATGAGCAGTTCTTC.